What follows are 19 T cell receptor beta chains derived from one specimen sequenced in a study of T cells in Graves' hyperthyroidism and ophthalmopathy (dated by TCRdb to between 2017 and 2020). Library construction relied on multiplex PCR. Sequencer: Illumina HiSeq 2000. The TCR beta CDR3 regions were amplified from the RNA transcripts. For the first round of RT-PCR on the TCR CDR3, the HTBI primer set was used together with the Qiagen OneStep RT-PCR kit. The public reads were run again by TCRdb, first through fastp at Q25 and then through MiXCR, and only productive beta chains were kept. CDR3 protein sequences are deduplicated, and each keeps its most common genes and DNA. For this sample the table gives a few hundred thousand distinct CDR3 sequences, of which 14% to 15% were detected only once. Approximately 29% of the sample is in the top ten clones. Sequencing input: blood. The source of these receptors is a woman aged 25 to 39 with Graves' hyperthyroidism.

At least ten counts were recorded for this clonotype. The chain has TRBV18 and TRBJ2-7; D may be TRBD1 (6 bases). CDR1 and CDR2 from the germline V gene are KGHSH and LQKENI. The germline V and J ends were trimmed by 6 bases and 6 bases, with 18 bases remaining between them. The CDR3 consists of 14 residues. The CDR3 DNA follows: TGTGCCAGCTCCCCAGGGGACCGTGTGGGCGAGCAGTACTTC. Amino acids: CASSPGDRVGEQYF.

This clonotype showed up many times. The J gene is TRBJ2-7, the V gene TRBV7-2, with 11 bases lining up with TRBD2. This CDR3 is built from 15 residues. From germline, CDR1 is SGHTA and CDR2 FQGNSA. J lost 7 bases, V lost 2 bases, and 7 bases had no gene match. CDR3 bases: TGTGCCAGCAGCTTAATAGCGGGAGGGTTCGGGGAGCAGTACTTC. As protein: CASSLIAGGFGEQYF. The whole variable domain, filled in from reference TRBV7-2 and TRBJ2-7, reads GAGVSQSPSNKVTEKGKDVELRCDPISGHTALYWYRQSLGQGLEFLIYFQGNSAPDKSGLPSDRFSAERTGGSVSTLTIQRTQQEDSAVYLCASSLIAGGFGEQYFGPGTRLTVT.

This clonotype was detected many times. V and J are TRBV29-1 and TRBJ2-7; the match to TRBD1 covers 7 bases. This CDR3 spans 13 amino acids. V trimming: 6 bases; J trimming: 6 bases; junction bases outside the gene matches: 11. Per germline, CDR1 SQVTM and CDR2 ANQGSEA. CDR3 sequence: CSVARGTVGEQYF. The CDR3 DNA sequence: TGCAGCGTGGCCAGGGGGACGGTAGGCGAGCAGTACTTC.

The genes are TRBV27 and TRBJ2-7, with 16 bases fitting TRBD2. This CDR3 contains 18 residues. The V and J ends lost 4 bases and 4 bases, in that order; junction bases with no gene match: 10. The germline CDR1 and CDR2 sequences are MNHEY and SMNVEV (reference sequence). The CDR3 sequence: CASSSLPGTSGRAYEQYF. CDR3 coding DNA: TGTGCCAGCAGTTCCCTACCCGGGACTAGCGGGAGGGCGTACGAGCAGTACTTC.

This clonotype was seen many times. This chain joins TRBV13 and TRBJ1-3; a possible D gene is TRBD1 (6 bases). The V end lost 2 bases, the J end lost 4 bases, and 9 bases lay between the germline ends. Germline loops: CDR1 PRHDT, CDR2 FYEKMQ (reference sequence). This CDR3 has 14 residues. In nucleotides, the CDR3 is TGTGCCAGCAGCTTACGGCAGGGGGGAAACACCATATATTTT. The encoded protein is CASSLRQGGNTIYF.

This clonotype has a count of ten or more. V is TRBV28 and J is TRBJ2-7, with 7 bases lining up with TRBD2. Germline CDR1 reads MDHEN; CDR2 reads SYDVKM. This CDR3 has 14 residues. V was clipped by 7 bases and J by 0 bases; unmatched bases: 6. CDR3 DNA: TGTGCCAGCAAAAGGCCGGGGGGCTCCTACGAGCAGTACTTC. It encodes CASKRPGGSYEQYF.

This clonotype was counted only a few times. The rearrangement uses TRBV20-1 and TRBJ2-2; the D gene could be TRBD1 or TRBD2 (5 bases each). Trimming left V 6 bases short and J 5 bases short, with 19 bases between. The germline V gene has CDR1 DFQATT and CDR2 SNEGSKA (reference sequence). The CDR3 has 15 residues. The CDR3 bases are TGCAGTGCGAGGAGGTCGGAAAGGGGAACCGGGGAGCTGTTTTTT. Residues: CSARRSERGTGELFF.

This clonotype appeared a few times. The DNA for the CDR3 is TGCGCCAGCAAGGGTCAAGAGACCCAGTACTTC. It yields the protein CASKGQETQYF. The J gene is TRBJ2-5, the V gene TRBV5-1; D call uncertain. Germline lookup yields CDR1 SGHRS and CDR2 YFSETQ. This CDR3 has 11 amino acids. Between the trimmed V and J ends, which lost 6 bases and 2 bases, there was a span of 5 bases.

This clonotype was observed at least ten times. The rearrangement links TRBV25-1 to TRBJ1-1, with D uncertain. The CDR3 covers 14 residues. Germline lookup yields CDR1 MGHDK and CDR2 SYGVNS. Trimming took off 4 bases at V and 1 base at J, with 10 bases between the two ends. CDR3 loop: CASSAIVWNTEAFF. CDR3 bases: TGTGCCAGCAGTGCGATAGTGTGGAACACTGAAGCTTTCTTT.

This clonotype was seen at least ten times. This chain connects TRBV6-1 to TRBJ2-3; 10 nucleotides line up with TRBD2. Germline V gene sequence: CDR1 MNHNS, CDR2 SASEGT. The CDR3 spans 15 residues. V was pared by 6 bases and J by 3 bases, with 6 bases of the junction left unmatched. The CDR3, as DNA: TGTGCCAGCAGGCTAGCGGGAGAGGTTACAGATACGCAGTATTTT. Amino acids: CASRLAGEVTDTQYF.

V is TRBV12-3 or TRBV12-4 and J is TRBJ2-3; 14 bases align to TRBD2. The CDR3 is 14 amino acids. Trimming at V came to 3 bases and at J to 8 bases, leaving 1 base not matched to a gene. In DNA form, the CDR3 reads TGTGCCAGCAGTTTTGGACTAGCGGGGGGTACGCAGTATTTT. It translates to CASSFGLAGGTQYF.

This chain joins TRBV7-9 and TRBJ2-1; 11 bases agree with TRBD2. Germline V lookup: CDR1 SEHNR, CDR2 FQNEAQ (reference sequence). Trimming cost V 5 bases and J 6 bases; bases outside gene matches: 6. The CDR3 extends over 15 amino acids. As DNA, the CDR3 is TGTGCCAGCAGCCTTAGCGGGAGGGCCACCAATGAGCAGTTCTTC. Its translation: CASSLSGRATNEQFF.

The chain couples TRBV7-2 to TRBJ2-1; TRBD2 matches at 12 bases. Germline V CDR1 and CDR2: SGHTA, FQGNSA. The CDR3 covers 14 residues. V lost 5 bases to trimming and J lost 5 bases; unmatched junction nucleotides: 1. CDR3 nucleotides: TGTGCCAGCAGCAGGACTAGCGGGGACAATGAGCAGTTCTTC. It is translated as CASSRTSGDNEQFF. Full variable domain (missing parts from reference TRBV7-2 and TRBJ2-1): GAGVSQSPSNKVTEKGKDVELRCDPISGHTALYWYRQSLGQGLEFLIYFQGNSAPDKSGLPSDRFSAERTGGSVSTLTIQRTQQEDSAVYLCASSRTSGDNEQFFGPGTRLTVL.

The genes are TRBV28 and TRBJ2-7; TRBD1 matches 7 bases. The CDR3 totals 15 residues. The V gene end was trimmed by 4 bases and the J gene end by 4 bases; junction bases not matched to a gene: 10. Germline V gene sequence: CDR1 MDHEN, CDR2 SYDVKM. As DNA, the CDR3 is TGTGCCAGCAGTTCGACCGGGACAGCTTATTACGAGCAGTACTTC. This gives the protein CASSSTGTAYYEQYF.

This clonotype has at least ten counts. V and J are TRBV7-9 and TRBJ2-5, with 7 positions matching TRBD2. Germline CDR1 and CDR2: SEHNR and FQNEAQ (reference sequence). The CDR3 totals 13 residues. V shed 5 bases, J shed 5 bases, and the junction held 5 bases outside the gene matches. DNA for the CDR3: TGTGCCAGCAGCGGAAGCGGGACCGAGACCCAGTACTTC. Protein product: CASSGSGTETQYF.

This clonotype has at least ten counts. V gene TRBV12-3 or TRBV12-4 combines with J gene TRBJ1-1; a possible D gene is TRBD1 (5 bases). The CDR3 is 11 residues long. Trimming took off 7 bases at V and 7 bases at J, with 10 bases between the two ends. The CDR3 DNA follows: TGTGCCAGCACCCAAAGGGGTGAAGCTTTCTTT. This translates into CASTQRGEAFF.

With regard to this clonotype: One end of the junction does not line up with germline, which may come from a read error. CDR3 loop: CASSGWFSGANVLTF. DNA for the CDR3: TGTGCCAGCAGTGGTTGGTTTTCTGGAGCCAACGTCCTGACTTTC. The chain recombines TRBV27 with TRBJ2-6; D unresolved. This CDR3 has 15 amino acids. Germline values: CDR1 MNHEY, CDR2 SMNVEV (reference sequence).

This clonotype was detected many times. This rearrangement joins TRBV10-1 to TRBJ2-3, with 8 bases matching TRBD1. In germline, CDR1 is WNHNN, CDR2 SYGVQD (reference sequence). V gave up 10 bases and J gave up 4 bases; unmatched junction bases: 10. This CDR3 is built from 14 residues. CDR3 sequence (DNA): TGCGCCACTAGTCAGGGGGCCGTCGCAGATACGCAGTATTTT. As protein: CATSQGAVADTQYF.

Many counts were recorded for this clonotype. This chain uses TRBV27 with TRBJ2-5; tentatively, D is TRBD1 (5 bases). V was cut by 0 bases and J by 2 bases, with 10 bases left in between. The CDR3 runs 15 residues. Germline V lookup: CDR1 MNHEY, CDR2 SMNVEV (reference sequence). The CDR3 is CASSLSRVGQETQYF. CDR3 DNA: TGTGCCAGCAGTTTATCCAGGGTAGGGCAAGAGACCCAGTACTTC.